The 3 T cell receptor beta chains below were found in one sample sequenced in a study of beta chain features in type 1 diabetes. Findings and limits, study-wide: TCRB CDR3s were moderately but significantly shorter in Type 1 diabetes patients in all four CD4+ subsets.

Expressed TCRB transcripts were sequenced because the entire RNA isolate underwent reverse transcription. Sequenced by immunoSEQ multiplex PCR; TCRdb stores in-frame clones only, minus some. The sample consists of under 400,000 clones, 10% to 15% of them appearing once. These receptors' targets are unknown. The sequenced sample consisted of naive CD4+ T cells from blood. The receptors were gathered from a woman aged 18-29 years with type 1 diabetes.

V gene TRBV29-1 combines with J gene TRBJ2-5; possibly TRBD2 for D (6 bases). Germline assignment: CDR1 SQVTM and CDR2 ANQGSEA. Between the trimmed V and J ends, which lost 4 bases and 1 base, there was a span of 10 bases. The CDR3 spans 13 residues. The chain's CDR3 is CSVGRDSQETQYF. CDR3 bases: TGCAGCGTTGGCCGGGACTCCCAAGAGACCCAGTACTTC.

The CDR3 nucleotides read TGTGCCAACCTAGTTGTCGGGGAGCTGTTTTTT. Its protein product is CANLVVGELFF. This chain links TRBV21-1 with TRBJ2-2; the table gives TRBD2 as D, unverified against the DNA. TRBV21-1 is classified as a pseudogene. This CDR3 is built from 11 residues.

The rearrangement links TRBV7-2 to TRBJ2-1; a weak D match, TRBD1 (5 bases). The CDR3 runs 16 residues. V was clipped by 5 bases and J by 0 bases, with 14 bases between them. Germline CDR1 SGHTA, CDR2 FQGNSA. CDR3 sequence: CASSLRATTSYNEQFF. CDR3 DNA: TGTGCCAGCAGCCTCAGGGCCACAACCTCCTACAATGAGCAGTTCTTC. Drawing the rest from reference TRBV7-2 and TRBJ2-1, the complete variable domain is GAGVSQSPSNKVTEKGKDVELRCDPISGHTALYWYRQSLGQGLEFLIYFQGNSAPDKSGLPSDRFSAERTGGSVSTLTIQRTQQEDSAVYLCASSLRATTSYNEQFFGPGTRLTVL.